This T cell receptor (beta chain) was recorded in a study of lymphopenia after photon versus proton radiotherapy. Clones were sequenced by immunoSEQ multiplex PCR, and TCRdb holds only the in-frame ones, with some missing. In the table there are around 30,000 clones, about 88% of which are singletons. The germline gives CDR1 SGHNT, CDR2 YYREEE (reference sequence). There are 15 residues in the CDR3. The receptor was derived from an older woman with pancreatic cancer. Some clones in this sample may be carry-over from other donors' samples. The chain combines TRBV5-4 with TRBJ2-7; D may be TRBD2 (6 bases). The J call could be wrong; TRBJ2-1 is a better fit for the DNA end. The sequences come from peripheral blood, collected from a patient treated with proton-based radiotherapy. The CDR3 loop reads CASRPVGTHYNEQFF. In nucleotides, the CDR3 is TGTGCCAGCAGACCGGTCGGGACTCACTACAATGAGCAGTTCTTC.